This is a list of T cell receptor beta chains from one sample in a study of blood T cell repertoires in COVID-19. Produced via immunoSEQ multiplex PCR; TCRdb's table is partial and in-frame only. The table records tens of thousands of clones, about 90% of them present only once. The sequencing input was peripheral blood. These receptor sequences come from a human donor with active COVID-19. The donor label of this sample is uncertain. Both conserved end residues are part of each CDR3. Fields, in order: V gene, D gene, clone size, J gene, CDR3 DNA, CDR3 protein. D genes are given only for firm matches. Clone size is stated in some rows and not others, as once, few, many or a class when expanded.

TRBV18	NA	NA	TRBJ2-7	TGTGCCAGCTCACCCCCCACCTTTGCGGTTCCCCACGAGCAGTACTTC	CASSPPTFAVPHEQYF
TRBV4-1	TRBD1	NA	TRBJ2-5	TGCGCCAGCAGCCAGGACGGGACAGAGGCTTTCCAAGAGACCCAGTACTTC	CASSQDGTEAFQETQYF
TRBV29-1	NA	NA	TRBJ1-4	TGCAGCGTTCTCCTCAGGGGCGTCGGGGAAAAACTGTTTTTT	CSVLLRGVGEKLFF
TRBV5-1	TRBD2	NA	TRBJ2-3	TGCGCCAGCAGCTTGGAACTAGCGGGGGAAGATACGCAGTATTTT	CASSLELAGEDTQYF
TRBV6-5	NA	NA	TRBJ2-1	TGTGCCAGCAGTTACTCGCCGGGAAACAATGAGCAGTTCTTC	CASSYSPGNNEQFF
TRBV25-1	NA	NA	TRBJ2-3	TGTGCCAGCAGTGGCTCCTCTACGTCATTGGGCACAGATACGCAGTATTTT	CASSGSSTSLGTDTQYF
TRBV3-1/TRBV3-2	NA	NA	TRBJ1-1	TGTGCCAGCAGCCAAGAGTTTCAGCGTGAAGCTTTCTTT	CASSQEFQREAFF
TRBV6-2/TRBV6-3	NA	once	TRBJ1-1	TGTGCCAGCAGTTACGGGCTGAGGAACACTGAAGCTTTCTTT	CASSYGLRNTEAFF
TRBV3-1/TRBV3-2	TRBD1	once	TRBJ1-4	TGTGCCAGCAGCCAAAACACAGGGGCGGGTTTCGGCGAAAAACTGTTTTTT	CASSQNTGAGFGEKLFF
TRBV24-1	NA	NA	TRBJ2-2	TGTGCCACCAGTGATTCCCGTAAGAACACCGGGGAGCTGTTTTTT	CATSDSRKNTGELFF
TRBV19	TRBD1	NA	TRBJ2-1	TGTGCCAGTACCCAGGACAGGGACAATGAGCAGTTCTTC	CASTQDRDNEQFF
TRBV5-1	NA	NA	TRBJ1-1	TGCGCCAGCAGCTTAGGGGGTTACAACACTGAAGCTTTCTTT	CASSLGGYNTEAFF
TRBV6-2/TRBV6-3	NA	NA	TRBJ1-1	TGTGCCAGCAGTTACAGGTCAGGGATAGTCAACACTGAAGCTTTCTTT	CASSYRSGIVNTEAFF
TRBV18	TRBD1	few	TRBJ1-6	TGTGCCAGCTCACCACTCGACACGACAGGGTCCTATAATTCACCCCTCCACTTT	CASSPLDTTGSYNSPLHF
TRBV5-6	TRBD1	NA	TRBJ1-2	TGTGCCAGCAGCTTTGGGGACAGAGGCTACACCTTC	CASSFGDRGYTF
TRBV5-4	NA	NA	TRBJ2-1	TGTGCCAGCAGCTTAATCGTCGACAATGAGCAGTTCTTC	CASSLIVDNEQFF
TRBV29-1	TRBD1	NA	TRBJ1-1	TGCAGCGCCAGGACAGGGCCCACTGAAGCTTTCTTT	CSARTGPTEAFF
TRBV6-5	NA	NA	TRBJ1-1	TGTGCCAGCCGTCTGGGGCCCCTCTCTGAAGCTTTCTTT	CASRLGPLSEAFF
TRBV5-6	NA	NA	TRBJ2-2	TGTGCCAGCAGCCCGGTCCAGGGGCACACCGGGGAGCTGTTTTTT	CASSPVQGHTGELFF
TRBV15	NA	NA	TRBJ1-3	TGTGCCACCAGCAGAGTCAGGGGAGCGGGAAACACCATATATTTT	CATSRVRGAGNTIYF
TRBV4-2	NA	NA	TRBJ2-2	TGTGCCAGCAGCCAAGATCAACTGAACACCGGGGAGCTGTTTTTT	CASSQDQLNTGELFF